This T cell receptor beta chain appears in the sequencing data of a study of T-cell memory formation after mild COVID-19. Many counts were recorded for this clonotype. A single record per CDR3 protein comes from TCRdb applying MiXCR to the 5' RACE reads. Of roughly 340,000 distinct CDR3 sequences in the sample, roughly 15% were seen once. Germline lookup yields CDR1 SGHRS and CDR2 YFSETQ. The CDR3 sequence is 14 residues long. With 7 bases clipped from V and 6 bases from J, the junction kept 5 bases outside the gene matches. This TCR was sampled from a man aged 18 to 29 who had mild COVID-19 (a few samples of this study predate the infection). Cell type and time point are not known. The chain has TRBV5-1 and TRBJ2-3; 13 bases map to TRBD2. Sequenced material: PBMCs or a T cell subset sorted from them (not recorded which). The CDR3 region has the DNA TGCGCCAGCCGACTAGCGGGGGGAAGCGATACGCAGTATTTT. It translates to CASRLAGGSDTQYF.